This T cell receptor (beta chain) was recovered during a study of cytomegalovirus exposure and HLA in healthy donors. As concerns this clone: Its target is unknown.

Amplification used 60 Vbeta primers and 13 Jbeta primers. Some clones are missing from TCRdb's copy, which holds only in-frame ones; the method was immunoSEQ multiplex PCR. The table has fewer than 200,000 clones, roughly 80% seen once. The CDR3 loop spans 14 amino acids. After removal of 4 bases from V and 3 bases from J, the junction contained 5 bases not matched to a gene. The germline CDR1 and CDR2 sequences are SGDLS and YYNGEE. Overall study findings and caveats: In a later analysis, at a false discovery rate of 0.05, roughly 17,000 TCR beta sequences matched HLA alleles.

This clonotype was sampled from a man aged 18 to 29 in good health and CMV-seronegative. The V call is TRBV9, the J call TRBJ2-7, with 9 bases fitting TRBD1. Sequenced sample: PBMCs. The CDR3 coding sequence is TGTGCCAGCAGCCCAGCGGGACAGGGCTACGAGCAGTACTTC. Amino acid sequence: CASSPAGQGYEQYF. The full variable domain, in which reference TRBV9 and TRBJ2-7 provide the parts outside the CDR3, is DSGVTQTPKHLITATGQRVTLRCSPRSGDLSVYWYQQSLDQGLQFLIQYYNGEERAKGNILERFSAQQFPDLHSELNLSSLELGDSALYFCASSPAGQGYEQYFGPGTRLTVT.